This passage covers 9 T cell receptor beta chains from one sample sequenced in a study of blood T cell repertoires in COVID-19 (dated by TCRdb to between 2020 and 2021). Library preparation used the immunoSEQ multiplex PCR assay. This immuneACCESS table, as held by TCRdb, lists in-frame sequences with V and J called but not all clones. Of the missing ones, under half trace to an unresolved V gene in checked studies; the others have no known cause. The sample contains approximately 140,000 clones, approximately 85% of them found a single time. 6.5% to 9.5% of the sample goes to the ten largest clones. Sequencing was performed on peripheral blood. The source is a woman aged 55-70 years with COVID-19, enrolled during active disease.

This chain joins TRBV7-2 and TRBJ1-3; tentatively, D is TRBD1 (5 bases). This CDR3 region has 15 residues. Germline CDR1 reads SGHTA; CDR2 reads FQGNSA. V dropped 0 bases and J dropped 3 bases, with 9 bases sitting between them. CDR3 region: CASSLAAGLGNTIYF. CDR3 coding DNA: TGTGCCAGCAGCTTAGCCGCGGGGCTTGGAAACACCATATATTTT.

This clone was detected only a few times. The chain couples TRBV11-2 to TRBJ1-1, with 7 bases matching TRBD1. V trimming: 5 bases; J trimming: 3 bases; junction bases outside the gene matches: 12. The CDR3 runs to 16 residues. Germline V CDR1 and CDR2: SGHAT, FQNNGV. The chain's CDR3 is CASSQTLTGEDTEAFF. The CDR3, as DNA: TGTGCCAGCAGCCAGACCCTCACAGGGGAGGACACTGAAGCTTTCTTT.

The gene calls are TRBV7-2 and TRBJ2-3, with D possibly matching TRBD2 (6 bases). This CDR3 is built from 14 residues. From germline, CDR1 is SGHTA and CDR2 FQGNSA. The V and J ends lost 6 bases and 2 bases respectively, with 12 bases between them. For the CDR3, the DNA is TGTGCCAGCAGGAGCGGGTTAATCACAGATACGCAGTATTTT. Its protein is CASRSGLITDTQYF.

This chain connects TRBV7-2 to TRBJ1-5; 7 nucleotides match TRBD1. V lost 4 bases and J lost 5; bases outside the gene matches: 2. Germline V gene lookup returns CDR1 SGHTA and CDR2 FQGNSA. This CDR3 comprises 13 residues. As DNA, the CDR3 is TGTGCCAGCAGCTCACAGGGGTATCAGCCCCAGCATTTT. It translates to CASSSQGYQPQHF.

This clone was recorded a few times. V is TRBV9 and J is TRBJ2-7; TRBD2 aligns across 7 bases. The CDR3 length is 16 residues. Trimming removed 0 bases from V and 2 bases from J; junction bases left unmatched: 8. Germline V gives CDR1 SGDLS, CDR2 YYNGEE. For the CDR3, the DNA is TGTGCCAGCAGCGTAGCGCCCCGGGACTATACCTACGAGCAGTACTTC. Amino acid sequence: CASSVAPRDYTYEQYF.

The V and J genes are TRBV5-5 and TRBJ1-1; perhaps TRBD1 as D (6 bases). Looked up from germline, CDR1 is SGHKS and CDR2 is YYEKEE (reference sequence). Deletions cut 3 bases from V and 1 base from J, with 13 bases between. The CDR3 has 15 amino acids. The CDR3 sequence: CASSYYDRQNTEAFF. The CDR3, as DNA: TGTGCCAGCAGCTACTACGACAGGCAGAACACTGAAGCTTTCTTT.

The V call is TRBV3-1 (or the pseudogene TRBV3-2), the J call TRBJ2-5; TRBD2 agrees at 9 bases. Germline values: CDR1 LGHDT, CDR2 YNNKEL (reference sequence). V gave up 0 bases and J gave up 0 bases; unmatched junction bases: 8. The CDR3 length is 18 residues. The CDR3 nucleotides are TGTGCCAGCAGCCAAGATAGGCGGGGGGGTTATAACCAAGAGACCCAGTACTTC. Protein sequence: CASSQDRRGGYNQETQYF.

This clone has only one observation. This rearrangement joins TRBV10-3 to TRBJ2-1; a possible D gene is TRBD2 (5 bases). The CDR3 is 17 residues long. Trimming removed 4 bases at V and 7 bases at J, with 23 bases between. Germline CDR1 and CDR2: ENHRY and SYGVKD. DNA for the CDR3: TGTGCCATCAGTGGGACCTCAACTAGTAGGGTTTCAAATGAGCAGTTCTTC. Translation gives CAISGTSTSRVSNEQFF.

The chain joins TRBV7-9 to TRBJ2-7; 11 nucleotides match TRBD2. The CDR3 is 15 residues long. Looked up from germline, CDR1 is SEHNR and CDR2 is FQNEAQ (reference sequence). V was clipped by 5 bases and J by 2 bases; unmatched bases: 5. The CDR3 loop is CASSKGLAETYEQYF. The CDR3 nucleotides read TGTGCCAGCAGCAAGGGACTAGCGGAAACCTACGAGCAGTACTTC.